This T cell receptor (beta chain) was recovered during a study of pediatric ulcerative colitis. Study results and limitations: Total lymphocyte DNA, not sorted subsets, was the template. In rectum, acute severe colitis had expanded clones and less diversity. All ulcerative colitis patients, but no controls, carried a couple of rectal clonotypes.

V was clipped by 3 bases and J by 6 bases; unmatched bases: 8. CDR3 length: 15 residues. CDR1 and CDR2 from the germline V gene are SGDLS and YYNGEE. The table came from immunoSEQ multiplex PCR; TCRdb's copy has only in-frame clones and leaves some out. The data hold about 36,000 clones, with less than 85% observed a single time. This clone was found a few times. Antigen unknown. The clonotype originates from a girl aged 5 to 17 with moderate ulcerative colitis. Sequenced sample: blood. The V and J genes are TRBV9 and TRBJ1-2, with 10 bases lining up with TRBD1. The CDR3 reads CASSDITGTGDGYTF. CDR3 bases: TGTGCCAGCAGCGATATAACCGGGACAGGGGATGGCTACACCTTC.